The 17 T cell receptor beta chains below were found in one sample sequenced in a study of CD8+ T cells in alopecia areata. After isolation, RNA underwent reverse transcription to generate cDNA as the sequencing template. Assay: immunoSEQ multiplex PCR; the TCRdb copy retains only in-frame clones and omits some. The table has 200,000 to 250,000 clones, around 62% seen once. Source: CD4+ T cells sorted from blood, taken at week 0. Receptors were obtained from a human donor with alopecia areata.

This clone was seen only a few times. Other DNA sequences within the sample encode an identical CDR3. The chain uses TRBV20-1 and TRBJ2-5, with D unclear. Germline CDR1 and CDR2: DFQATT and SNEGSKA (reference sequence). The CDR3 sequence is 10 residues long. V lost 3 bases to trimming and J lost 5 bases, with 4 bases between them. CDR3 DNA: TGCAGTGCTAGTGGTGAGACCCAGTACTTC. Amino acids: CSASGETQYF.

This clone has a handful of counts. The chain carries TRBV7-2 and TRBJ2-3; 7 bases align to TRBD1. V lost 5 bases to trimming and J lost 4 bases; unmatched junction nucleotides: 3. CDR1 is SGHTA, CDR2 FQGNSA, per germline. The CDR3 totals 13 residues. CDR3 in DNA: TGTGCCAGCAGCAGAGGGGGCGCAGATACGCAGTATTTT. Translated, it gives CASSRGGADTQYF.

The rearrangement links TRBV7-3 to TRBJ2-3; TRBD2 is a possible D gene (5 bases). Germline V CDR1 and CDR2: SGHTA, FQGTGA. Trimming stripped 5 bases from V and 0 bases from J, with 21 bases between. The CDR3 is made up of 18 amino acids. The CDR3, as DNA: TGTGCCAGCAGCACCCTAGAGGGCCGGCTACCTAGCACAGATACGCAGTATTTT. Its translation: CASSTLEGRLPSTDTQYF.

This chain connects TRBV27 to TRBJ1-3, with 7 bases fitting TRBD1. CDR1 and CDR2 from the germline V gene are MNHEY and SMNVEV (reference sequence). This CDR3 is built from 16 residues. V lost 5 bases and J lost 0; bases outside the gene matches: 7. CDR3 in DNA: TGTGCCAGCAGTAGTACGGGACAGATCTCTGGAAACACCATATATTTT. Its translation is CASSSTGQISGNTIYF.

This chain uses TRBV7-9 with TRBJ1-2, with D uncertain. Germline CDR1 reads SEHNR; CDR2 reads FQNEAQ (reference sequence). CDR3 length equals 11 residues. V lost 1 base and J 14 bases, leaving 11 bases between the germline ends. The CDR3 protein is CASSLGQNPTF. CDR3 sequence (DNA): TGTGCCAGCAGCTTAGGTCAGAACCCAACCTTC. Filled out from reference TRBV7-9 and TRBJ1-2, the complete variable domain reads DTGVSQNPRHKITKRGQNVTFRCDPISEHNRLYWYRQTLGQGPEFLTYFQNEAQLEKSRLLSDRFSAERPKGSFSTLEIQRTEQGDSAMYLCASSLGQNPTFGSGTRLTVV.

This clone was seen ten or more times. This chain links TRBV7-2 with TRBJ2-1; the D gene is possibly TRBD2 (6 bases). V was cut by 3 bases and J by 6 bases, with 15 bases left in between. The V gene's germline CDR1 is SGHTA and CDR2 FQGNSA. The CDR3 runs 15 residues. The CDR3: CASSFWASALNEQFF. CDR3 DNA: TGTGCCAGCAGCTTTTGGGCTAGCGCCCTCAATGAGCAGTTCTTC.

J is TRBJ1-6 and V is TRBV30, with a possible D match to TRBD1 (5 bases). V was trimmed by 2 bases and J by 7 bases, leaving 12 bases between them. This CDR3 has 14 residues. Germline V lookup: CDR1 GTSNPN, CDR2 SVGIG (reference sequence). The chain's CDR3 is CAWSWDRNNSPLHF. The CDR3 region has the DNA TGTGCCTGGAGTTGGGACCGAAACAATTCACCCCTCCACTTT.

This clone was seen more than once but under ten times. The chain employs TRBV14 and TRBJ1-2; D remains ambiguous. The CDR3 totals 13 residues. Germline-derived CDR1 and CDR2 are SGHDN and FVKESK. V lost 1 base and J lost 8, with 11 bases in between. Written as DNA, the CDR3 is TGTGCCAGCAGCCAAGCGAGGTCTGGAGGCTACACCTTC. Protein product: CASSQARSGGYTF.

This clone was recorded only once. The junction differs from germline at one of its ends, possibly a read error. V and J are TRBV7-7 and TRBJ1-1; D is ambiguous. CDR1 is SSHAT and CDR2 is FNYEAQ in the germline V gene (reference sequence). The CDR3 totals 13 residues. This CDR3 reads CASSLALNTEAFF. As DNA, the CDR3 is TGTGCTAGCAGCTTAGCGTTGAACACTGAAGCTTTCTTT.

This clone showed up many times. The rearrangement links TRBV29-1 to TRBJ2-3, with unresolved D. This CDR3 has 13 residues. The V gene lost 7 bases and the J gene lost 2 bases, with 13 bases spanning the gap. Germline V gene lookup returns CDR1 SQVTM and CDR2 ANQGSEA. The CDR3 coding sequence is TGCAGCGCAGACTCCGGGTACACAGATACGCAGTATTTT. Its translation is CSADSGYTDTQYF.

The V call is TRBV7-9, the J call TRBJ1-5, with D hard to call. The CDR3 has 18 residues. With 1 base removed from V and 0 bases from J, the gap between germline ends came to 16 bases. In germline, CDR1 is SEHNR, CDR2 FQNEAQ (reference sequence). DNA for the CDR3: TGTGCCAGCAGCTTAGGAGGTTCTGGGCGGACTAGCAATCAGCCCCAGCATTTT. Translating gives CASSLGGSGRTSNQPQHF.

This clone was seen only a few times. The chain employs TRBV9 and TRBJ1-1; 8 nucleotides align to TRBD1. This CDR3 contains 15 residues. The ends lost 3 bases at V and 6 bases at J; junction bases unmatched: 10. Germline V gene lookup returns CDR1 SGDLS and CDR2 YYNGEE. This CDR3 is CASSARTGPGAEAFF. The CDR3 nucleotides read TGTGCCAGCAGCGCCCGGACAGGGCCGGGGGCTGAAGCTTTCTTT.

This clone came up a few times. V gene TRBV6-7 combines with J gene TRBJ2-2, with D tentatively TRBD2 (5 bases). TRBV6-7 is reported as an ORF; its role is uncertain. V was shortened by 10 bases and J by 3 bases, with 12 bases between the two germline ends. This CDR3 comprises 13 residues. Written as DNA, the CDR3 is TGTGCCATAACGGACTTCCACACCGGGGAGCTGTTTTTT. It yields the protein CAITDFHTGELFF.

There are a few counts of this clone. The chain recombines TRBV29-1 with TRBJ1-2; D unresolved. The germline V gene has CDR1 SQVTM and CDR2 ANQGSEA. Trimming pared 4 bases from V and 5 bases from J, leaving 23 bases between. There are 16 residues in the CDR3. Written as DNA, the CDR3 is TGCAGCGTTGTGACCCCCGGACGATTTGGGTCTTATGGCTACACCTTC. The encoded protein is CSVVTPGRFGSYGYTF.

There are a few counts of this clone. The CDR3, as DNA: TGTGCCAGCAGAACAGGACCCTACGAGCAGTACTTC. Protein sequence: CASRTGPYEQYF. This rearrangement joins TRBV6-5 to TRBJ2-7; a weak D match, TRBD1 (5 bases). The CDR3 extends over 12 amino acids. Trimming cost V 6 bases and J 2 bases, with 8 bases left between them. The germline CDR1 and CDR2 sequences are MNHEY and SVGAGI.

The CDR3 nucleotides read TGTGCCAGCAGCCCGGGGGGCCGCTTCTATGGCTACACCTTC. Translated: CASSPGGRFYGYTF. The genes are TRBV5-6 and TRBJ1-2, with D maybe TRBD1 (6 bases). Looked up from germline, CDR1 is SGHDT and CDR2 is YYEEEE. Trimming shortened V by 4 bases and J by 4 bases, and 14 bases separated the two germline ends. This CDR3 has 14 residues.

The chain links TRBV29-1 to TRBJ1-1, with D unclear. Trimming took 4 bases from V and 1 from J, leaving 7 bases between them. The CDR3 is made up of 12 amino acids. Per the germline V gene, CDR1 is SQVTM and CDR2 is ANQGSEA. The CDR3: CSVVTTNTEAFF. The CDR3 DNA is TGCAGCGTTGTTACTACGAACACTGAAGCTTTCTTT.